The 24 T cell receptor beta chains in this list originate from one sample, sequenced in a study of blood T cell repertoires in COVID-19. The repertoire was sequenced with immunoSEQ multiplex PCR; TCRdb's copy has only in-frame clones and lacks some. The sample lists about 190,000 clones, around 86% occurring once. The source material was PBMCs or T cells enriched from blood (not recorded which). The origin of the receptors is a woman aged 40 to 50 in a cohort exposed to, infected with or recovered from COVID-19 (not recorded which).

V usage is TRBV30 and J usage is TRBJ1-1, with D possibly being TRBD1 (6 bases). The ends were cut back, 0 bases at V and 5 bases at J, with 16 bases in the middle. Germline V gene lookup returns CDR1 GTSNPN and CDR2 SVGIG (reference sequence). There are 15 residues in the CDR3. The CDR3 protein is CAWSVDFGQKTEAFF. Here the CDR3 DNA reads TGTGCCTGGAGTGTAGATTTCGGACAGAAGACTGAAGCTTTCTTT.

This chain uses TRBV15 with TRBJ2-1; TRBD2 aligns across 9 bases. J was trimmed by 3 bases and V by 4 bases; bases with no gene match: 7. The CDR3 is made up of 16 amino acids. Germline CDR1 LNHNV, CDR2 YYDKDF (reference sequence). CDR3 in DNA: TGTGCCACCAGCATAACCGGCGGGGGGGACTACAATGAGCAGTTCTTC. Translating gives CATSITGGGDYNEQFF.

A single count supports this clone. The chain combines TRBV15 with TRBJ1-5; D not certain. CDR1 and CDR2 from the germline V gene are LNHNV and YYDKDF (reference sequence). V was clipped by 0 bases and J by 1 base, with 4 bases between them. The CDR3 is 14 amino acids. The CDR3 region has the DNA TGTGCCACCAGCAGAGATCAAAGCAATCAGCCCCAGCATTTT. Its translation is CATSRDQSNQPQHF.

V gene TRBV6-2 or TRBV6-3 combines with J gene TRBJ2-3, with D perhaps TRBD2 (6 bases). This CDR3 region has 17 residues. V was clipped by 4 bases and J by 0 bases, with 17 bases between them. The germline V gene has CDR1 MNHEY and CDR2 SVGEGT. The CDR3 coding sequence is TGTGCCAGCAGTTCCCCCCCCGGGCGGGGAAGCACAGATACGCAGTATTTT. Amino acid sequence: CASSSPPGRGSTDTQYF.

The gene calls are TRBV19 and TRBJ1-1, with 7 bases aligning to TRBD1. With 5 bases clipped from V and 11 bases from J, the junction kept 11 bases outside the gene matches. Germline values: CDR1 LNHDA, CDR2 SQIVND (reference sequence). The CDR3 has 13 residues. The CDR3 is CASSLQEGASAFF. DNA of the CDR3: TGTGCCAGTAGTCTCCAGGAGGGGGCATCTGCTTTCTTT.

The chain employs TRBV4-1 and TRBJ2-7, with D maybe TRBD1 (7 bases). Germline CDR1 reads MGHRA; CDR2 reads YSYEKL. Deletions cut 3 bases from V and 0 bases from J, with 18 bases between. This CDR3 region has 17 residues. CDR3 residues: CASSQGLMDRSSYEQYF. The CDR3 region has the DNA TGCGCCAGCAGCCAGGGACTGATGGACAGGAGCTCCTACGAGCAGTACTTC.

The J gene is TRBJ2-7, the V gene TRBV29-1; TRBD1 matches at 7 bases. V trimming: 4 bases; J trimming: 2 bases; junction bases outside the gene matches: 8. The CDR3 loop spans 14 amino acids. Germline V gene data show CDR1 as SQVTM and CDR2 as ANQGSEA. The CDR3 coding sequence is TGCAGCGTTGCAATTCAGGGGGTAGCCTACGAGCAGTACTTC. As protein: CSVAIQGVAYEQYF.

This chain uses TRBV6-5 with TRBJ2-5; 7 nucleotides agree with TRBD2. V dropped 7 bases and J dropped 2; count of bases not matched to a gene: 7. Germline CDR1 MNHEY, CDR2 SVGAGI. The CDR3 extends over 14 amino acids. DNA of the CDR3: TGTGCCAGCAAACCGGGACTACTACAAGAGACCCAGTACTTC. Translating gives CASKPGLLQETQYF.

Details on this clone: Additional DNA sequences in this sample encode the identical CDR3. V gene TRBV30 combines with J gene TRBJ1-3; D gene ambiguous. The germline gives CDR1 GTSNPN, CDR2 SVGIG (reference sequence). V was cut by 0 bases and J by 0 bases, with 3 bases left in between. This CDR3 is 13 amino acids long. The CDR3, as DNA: TGTGCCTGGAGTGTAGCCTCTGGAAACACCATATATTTT. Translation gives CAWSVASGNTIYF. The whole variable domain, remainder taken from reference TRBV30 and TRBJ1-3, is SQTIHQWPATLVQPVGSPLSLECTVEGTSNPNLYWYRQAAGRGLQLLFYSVGIGQISSEVPQNLSASRPQDRQFILSSKKLLLSDSGFYLCAWSVASGNTIYFGEGSWLTVV.

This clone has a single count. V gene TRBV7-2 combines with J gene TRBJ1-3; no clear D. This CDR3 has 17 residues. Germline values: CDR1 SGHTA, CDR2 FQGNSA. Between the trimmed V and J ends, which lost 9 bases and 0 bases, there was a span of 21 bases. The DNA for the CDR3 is TGTGCCAGTCGGGATTACATAACTGGATTCTCTGGAAACACCATATATTTT. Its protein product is CASRDYITGFSGNTIYF.

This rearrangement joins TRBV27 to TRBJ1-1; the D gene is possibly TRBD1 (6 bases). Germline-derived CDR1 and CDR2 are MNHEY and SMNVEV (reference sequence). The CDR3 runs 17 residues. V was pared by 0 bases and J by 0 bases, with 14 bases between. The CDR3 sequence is CASSLSTGKGLNTEAFF. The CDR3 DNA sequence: TGTGCCAGCAGTTTATCGACAGGAAAGGGCTTGAACACTGAAGCTTTCTTT.

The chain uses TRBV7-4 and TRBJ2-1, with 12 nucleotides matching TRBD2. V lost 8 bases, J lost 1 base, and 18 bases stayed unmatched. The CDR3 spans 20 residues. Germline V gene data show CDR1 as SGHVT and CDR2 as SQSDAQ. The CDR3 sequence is CASLQRDLAGGTCSYNEQFF. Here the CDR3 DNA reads TGTGCCAGCCTCCAACGCGACCTAGCGGGAGGGACTTGTTCCTACAATGAGCAGTTCTTC.

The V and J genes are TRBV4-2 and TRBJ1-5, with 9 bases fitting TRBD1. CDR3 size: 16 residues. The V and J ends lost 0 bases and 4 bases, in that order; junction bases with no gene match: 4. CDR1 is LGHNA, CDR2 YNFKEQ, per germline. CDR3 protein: CASSQELGQGNQPQHF. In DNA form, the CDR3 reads TGTGCCAGCAGCCAAGAACTGGGACAGGGAAATCAGCCCCAGCATTTT.

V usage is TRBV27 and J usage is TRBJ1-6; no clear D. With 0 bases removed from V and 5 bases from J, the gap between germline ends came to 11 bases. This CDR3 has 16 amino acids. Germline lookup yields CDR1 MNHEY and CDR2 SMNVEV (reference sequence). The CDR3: CASSLSPGSHNSPLHF. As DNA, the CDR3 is TGTGCCAGCAGTTTATCGCCGGGGAGCCATAATTCACCCCTCCACTTT.

The CDR3 region has the DNA TGCGCCAGCAGCTTGGCCAGCGGGCACGAAGATACGCAGTATTTT. This codes for CASSLASGHEDTQYF. This chain uses TRBV5-1 with TRBJ2-3, with D perhaps TRBD2 (6 bases). The V and J ends lost 0 bases and 5 bases respectively, with 13 bases between them. The CDR3 sequence is 15 residues long. In germline, CDR1 is SGHRS, CDR2 YFSETQ.

The CDR3 reads CAISVMDRANSPLHF. CDR3 nucleotides: TGTGCCATCAGTGTAATGGACAGGGCGAATTCACCCCTCCACTTT. The chain joins TRBV10-3 to TRBJ1-6; the match to TRBD1 covers 8 bases. CDR1 and CDR2 (germline): ENHRY, SYGVKD. The CDR3 loop spans 15 amino acids. V shed 4 bases, J shed 7 bases, and the junction held 6 bases outside the gene matches.

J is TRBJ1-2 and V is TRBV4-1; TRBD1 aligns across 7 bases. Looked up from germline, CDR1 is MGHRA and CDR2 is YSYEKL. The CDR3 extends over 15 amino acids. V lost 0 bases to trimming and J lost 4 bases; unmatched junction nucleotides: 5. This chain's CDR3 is CASSQDPGGPYGYTF. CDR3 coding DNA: TGCGCCAGCAGCCAAGACCCAGGGGGACCCTATGGCTACACCTTC.

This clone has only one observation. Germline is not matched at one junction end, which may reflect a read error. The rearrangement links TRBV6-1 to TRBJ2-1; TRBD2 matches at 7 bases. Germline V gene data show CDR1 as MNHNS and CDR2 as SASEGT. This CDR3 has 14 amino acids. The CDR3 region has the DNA TGTGCCAGCAGCGAAGGACTAGATAACAATGAGCAGTTCTTC. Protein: CASSEGLDNNEQFF.

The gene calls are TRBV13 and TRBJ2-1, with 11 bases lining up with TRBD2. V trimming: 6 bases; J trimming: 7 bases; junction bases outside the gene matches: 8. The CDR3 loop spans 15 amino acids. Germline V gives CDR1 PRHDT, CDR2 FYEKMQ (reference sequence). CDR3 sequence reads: CASRPTPSGGNEQFF. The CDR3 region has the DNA TGTGCCAGCAGACCCACCCCTAGCGGGGGGAATGAGCAGTTCTTC. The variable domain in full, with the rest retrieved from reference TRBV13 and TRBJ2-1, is AAGVIQSPRHLIKEKRETATLKCYPIPRHDTVYWYQQGPGQDPQFLISFYEKMQSDKGSIPDRFSAQQFSDYHSELNMSSLELGDSALYFCASRPTPSGGNEQFFGPGTRLTVL.

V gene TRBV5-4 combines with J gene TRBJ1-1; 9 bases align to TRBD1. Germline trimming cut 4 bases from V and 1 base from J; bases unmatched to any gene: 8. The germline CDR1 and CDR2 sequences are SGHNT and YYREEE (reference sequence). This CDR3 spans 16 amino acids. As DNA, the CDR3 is TGTGCCAGCAGCATTTCCCAGGGACAGGGGAACACTGAAGCTTTCTTT. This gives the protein CASSISQGQGNTEAFF.

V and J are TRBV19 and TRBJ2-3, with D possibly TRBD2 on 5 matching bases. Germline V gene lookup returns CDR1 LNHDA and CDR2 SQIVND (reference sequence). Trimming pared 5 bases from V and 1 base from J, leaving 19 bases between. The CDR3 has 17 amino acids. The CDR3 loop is CASSPSLELVGTDTQYF. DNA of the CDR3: TGTGCCAGTAGTCCGTCTCTCGAACTAGTCGGCACAGATACGCAGTATTTT.

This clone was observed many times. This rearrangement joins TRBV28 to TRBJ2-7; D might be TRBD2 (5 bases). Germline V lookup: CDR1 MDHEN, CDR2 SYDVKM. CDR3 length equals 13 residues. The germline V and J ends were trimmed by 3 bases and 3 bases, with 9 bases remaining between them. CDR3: CASSLGRNYEQYF. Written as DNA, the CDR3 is TGTGCCAGCAGTTTGGGGAGAAACTACGAGCAGTACTTC.

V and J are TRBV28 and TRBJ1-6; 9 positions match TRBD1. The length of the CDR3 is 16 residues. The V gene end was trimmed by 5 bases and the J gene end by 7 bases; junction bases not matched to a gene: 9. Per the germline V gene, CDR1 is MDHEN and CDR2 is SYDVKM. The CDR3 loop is CASSRPGTGRNSPLHF. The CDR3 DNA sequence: TGTGCCAGCAGTCGACCCGGGACAGGGAGAAATTCACCCCTCCACTTT.

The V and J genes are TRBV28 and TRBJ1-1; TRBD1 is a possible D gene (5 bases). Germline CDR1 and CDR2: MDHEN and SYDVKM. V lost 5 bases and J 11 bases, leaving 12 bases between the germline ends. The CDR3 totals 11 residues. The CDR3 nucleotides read TGTGCCAGCAGTATCCACAGGAGCGCTTTCTTT. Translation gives CASSIHRSAFF.